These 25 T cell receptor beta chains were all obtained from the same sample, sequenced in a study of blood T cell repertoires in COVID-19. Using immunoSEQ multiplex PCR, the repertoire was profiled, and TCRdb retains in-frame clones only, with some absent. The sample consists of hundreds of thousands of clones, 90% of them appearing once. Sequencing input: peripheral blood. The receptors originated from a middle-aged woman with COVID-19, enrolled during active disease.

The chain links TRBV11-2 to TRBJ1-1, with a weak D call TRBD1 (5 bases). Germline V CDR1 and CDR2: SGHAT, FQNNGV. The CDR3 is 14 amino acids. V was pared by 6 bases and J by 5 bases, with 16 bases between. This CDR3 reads CASSIRPGGTEAFF. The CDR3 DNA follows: TGTGCCAGCAGTATCCGGCCGGGGGGAACTGAAGCTTTCTTT.

The CDR3 DNA reads TGCAGCGCTCGACAGGTCGCGAACACCGGGGAGCTGTTTTTT. This gives the protein CSARQVANTGELFF. J is TRBJ2-2 and V is TRBV29-1; D may be TRBD1 (6 bases). Germline lookup yields CDR1 SQVTM and CDR2 ANQGSEA. Trimming stripped 7 bases from V and 0 bases from J, with 12 bases between. The CDR3 loop spans 14 amino acids.

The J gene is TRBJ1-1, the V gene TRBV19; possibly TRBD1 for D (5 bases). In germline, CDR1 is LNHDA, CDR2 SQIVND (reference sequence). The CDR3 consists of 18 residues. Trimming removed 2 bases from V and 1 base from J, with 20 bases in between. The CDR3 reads CASSITRPFEGANTEAFF. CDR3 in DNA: TGTGCCAGTAGTATAACCCGGCCGTTTGAAGGGGCGAACACTGAAGCTTTCTTT. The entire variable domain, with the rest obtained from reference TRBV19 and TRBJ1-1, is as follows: DGGITQSPKYLFRKEGQNVTLSCEQNLNHDAMYWYRQDPGQGLRLIYYSQIVNDFQKGDIAEGYSVSREKKESFPLTVTSAQKNPTAFYLCASSITRPFEGANTEAFFGQGTRLTVV.

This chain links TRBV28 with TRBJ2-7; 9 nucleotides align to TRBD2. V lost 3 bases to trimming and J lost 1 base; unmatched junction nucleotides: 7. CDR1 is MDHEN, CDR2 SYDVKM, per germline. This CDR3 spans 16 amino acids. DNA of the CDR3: TGTGCCAGCAGTTTCGGGCTAGCGGGACGGTCCTACGAGCAGTACTTC. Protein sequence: CASSFGLAGRSYEQYF.

The CDR3 DNA is TGCGCCAGCAGCCTACATAGCGGCGGTGAGCAGTTCTTC. It translates to CASSLHSGGEQFF. The chain joins TRBV4-3 to TRBJ2-1; perhaps TRBD2 as D (6 bases). Germline V CDR1 and CDR2: LGHNA, YSLEER. Trimming removed 4 bases at V and 9 bases at J, with 13 bases between. This CDR3 contains 13 residues.

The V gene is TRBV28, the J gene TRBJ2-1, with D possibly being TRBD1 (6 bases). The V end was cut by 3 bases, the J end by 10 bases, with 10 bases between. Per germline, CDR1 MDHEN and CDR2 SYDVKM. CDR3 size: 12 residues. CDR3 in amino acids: CASSFPGTEQFF. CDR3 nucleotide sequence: TGTGCCAGCAGTTTCCCCGGGACAGAGCAGTTCTTC.

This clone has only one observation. The DNA of the CDR3 is TGCGCCAGCAGCTTTAACCTAGCGGGGAACTACAATGAGCAGTTCTTC. This codes for CASSFNLAGNYNEQFF. The rearrangement joins TRBV5-1 to TRBJ2-1; 9 nucleotides match TRBD2. The CDR3 is made up of 16 amino acids. Germline CDR1 and CDR2: SGHRS and YFSETQ. Trimming at V came to 2 bases and at J to 3 bases, leaving 6 bases not matched to a gene.

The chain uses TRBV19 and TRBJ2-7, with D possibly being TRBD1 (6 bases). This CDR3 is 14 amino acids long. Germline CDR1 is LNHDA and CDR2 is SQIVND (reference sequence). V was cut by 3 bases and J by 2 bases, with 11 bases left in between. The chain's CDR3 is CASSMAGDAYEQYF. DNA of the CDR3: TGTGCCAGTAGTATGGCAGGGGATGCCTACGAGCAGTACTTC. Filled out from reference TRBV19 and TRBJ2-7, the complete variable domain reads DGGITQSPKYLFRKEGQNVTLSCEQNLNHDAMYWYRQDPGQGLRLIYYSQIVNDFQKGDIAEGYSVSREKKESFPLTVTSAQKNPTAFYLCASSMAGDAYEQYFGPGTRLTVT.

CDR3: CASSSPGTGFETQYF. The CDR3 DNA reads TGTGCCAGCAGCTCTCCCGGGACAGGGTTCGAGACCCAGTACTTC. V usage is TRBV5-5 and J usage is TRBJ2-5; TRBD1 agrees at 9 bases. Germline lookup yields CDR1 SGHKS and CDR2 YYEKEE (reference sequence). V lost 3 bases and J lost 5; bases outside the gene matches: 8. The CDR3 has 15 amino acids.

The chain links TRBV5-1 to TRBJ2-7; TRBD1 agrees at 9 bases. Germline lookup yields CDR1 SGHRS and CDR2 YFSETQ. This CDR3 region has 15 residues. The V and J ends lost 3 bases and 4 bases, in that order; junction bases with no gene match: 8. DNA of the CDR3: TGCGCCAGCAGCTCGGAACTGGGACAGGGATACGAGCAGTACTTC. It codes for CASSSELGQGYEQYF. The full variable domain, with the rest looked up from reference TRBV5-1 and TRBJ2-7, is KAGVTQTPRYLIKTRGQQVTLSCSPISGHRSVSWYQQTPGQGLQFLFEYFSETQRNKGNFPGRFSGRQFSNSRSEMNVSTLELGDSALYLCASSSELGQGYEQYFGPGTRLTVT.

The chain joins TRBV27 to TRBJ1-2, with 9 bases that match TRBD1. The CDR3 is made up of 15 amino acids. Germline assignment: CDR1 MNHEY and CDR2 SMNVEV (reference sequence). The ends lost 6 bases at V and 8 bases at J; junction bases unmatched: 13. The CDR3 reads CASSPTPGTGFGYTF. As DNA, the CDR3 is TGTGCCAGCAGCCCCACCCCCGGGACAGGGTTCGGCTACACCTTC.

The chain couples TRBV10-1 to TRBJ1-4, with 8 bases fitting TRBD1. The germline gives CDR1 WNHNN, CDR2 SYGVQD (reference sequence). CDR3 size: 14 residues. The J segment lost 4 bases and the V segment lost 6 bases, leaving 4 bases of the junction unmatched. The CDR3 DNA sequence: TGCGCCAGCAGGGTAGGACAGGGTAATGAAAAACTGTTTTTT. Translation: CASRVGQGNEKLFF.

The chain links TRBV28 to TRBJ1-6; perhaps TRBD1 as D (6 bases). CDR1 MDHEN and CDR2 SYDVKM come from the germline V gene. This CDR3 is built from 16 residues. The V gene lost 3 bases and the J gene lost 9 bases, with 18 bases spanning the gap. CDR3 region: CASSFSGGPTSSPLHF. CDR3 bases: TGTGCCAGCAGTTTTAGCGGGGGCCCTACTTCTTCACCCCTCCACTTT.

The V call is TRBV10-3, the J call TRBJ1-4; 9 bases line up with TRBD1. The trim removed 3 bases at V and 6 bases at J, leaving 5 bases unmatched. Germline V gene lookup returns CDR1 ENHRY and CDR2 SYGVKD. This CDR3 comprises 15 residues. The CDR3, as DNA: TGTGCCATCAGTGATGGGACAGGGAGACATGAAAAACTGTTTTTT. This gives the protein CAISDGTGRHEKLFF.

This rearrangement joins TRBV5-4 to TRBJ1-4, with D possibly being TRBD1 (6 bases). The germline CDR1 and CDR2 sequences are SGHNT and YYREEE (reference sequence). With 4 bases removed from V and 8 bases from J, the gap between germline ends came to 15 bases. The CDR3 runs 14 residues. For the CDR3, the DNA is TGTGCCAGCAGCCCCGGGACACAAAACGAAAAACTGTTTTTT. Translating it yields CASSPGTQNEKLFF.

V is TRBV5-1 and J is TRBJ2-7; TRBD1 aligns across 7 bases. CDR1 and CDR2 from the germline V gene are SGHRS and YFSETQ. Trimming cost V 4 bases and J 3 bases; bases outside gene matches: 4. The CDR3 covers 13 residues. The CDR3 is CASSRGTDYEQYF. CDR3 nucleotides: TGCGCCAGCAGCCGAGGGACAGACTACGAGCAGTACTTC. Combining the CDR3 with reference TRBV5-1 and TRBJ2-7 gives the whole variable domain KAGVTQTPRYLIKTRGQQVTLSCSPISGHRSVSWYQQTPGQGLQFLFEYFSETQRNKGNFPGRFSGRQFSNSRSEMNVSTLELGDSALYLCASSRGTDYEQYFGPGTRLTVT.

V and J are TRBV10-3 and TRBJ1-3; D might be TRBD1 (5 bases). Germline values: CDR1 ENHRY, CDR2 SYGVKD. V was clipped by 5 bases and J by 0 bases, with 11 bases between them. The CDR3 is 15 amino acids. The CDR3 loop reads CAISTGLRSGNTIYF. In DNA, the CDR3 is TGTGCCATCAGTACGGGACTCCGCTCTGGAAACACCATATATTTT.

In DNA, the CDR3 is TGTGCCAGCAGTTACCCCTCCCCACCTCCTAATATGAACACTGAAGCTTTCTTT. This encodes CASSYPSPPPNMNTEAFF. This chain connects TRBV6-2 or TRBV6-3 to TRBJ1-1; D ambiguous. Germline V gene sequence: CDR1 MNHEY, CDR2 SVGEGT. This CDR3 is built from 18 residues. V lost 2 bases, J lost 0 bases, and 19 bases lay in between.

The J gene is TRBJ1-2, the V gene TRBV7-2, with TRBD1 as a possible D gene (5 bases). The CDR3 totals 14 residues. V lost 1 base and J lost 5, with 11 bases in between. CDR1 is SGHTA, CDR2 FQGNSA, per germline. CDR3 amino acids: CASSLVQGAYGYTF. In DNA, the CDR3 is TGTGCCAGCAGCTTAGTCCAGGGCGCATATGGCTACACCTTC.

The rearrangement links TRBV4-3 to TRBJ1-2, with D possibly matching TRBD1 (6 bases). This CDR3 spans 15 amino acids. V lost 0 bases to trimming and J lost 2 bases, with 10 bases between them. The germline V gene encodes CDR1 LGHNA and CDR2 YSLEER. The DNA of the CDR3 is TGCGCCAGCAGCCAAGAGGGCAGGGGAAACTATGGCTACACCTTC. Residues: CASSQEGRGNYGYTF.

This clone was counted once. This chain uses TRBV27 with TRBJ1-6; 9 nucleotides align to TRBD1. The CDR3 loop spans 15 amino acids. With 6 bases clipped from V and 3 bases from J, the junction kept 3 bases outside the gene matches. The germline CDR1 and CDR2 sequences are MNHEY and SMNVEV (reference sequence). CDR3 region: CASSTGGVYNSPLHF. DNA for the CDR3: TGTGCCAGCAGCACAGGGGGCGTCTATAATTCACCCCTCCACTTT.

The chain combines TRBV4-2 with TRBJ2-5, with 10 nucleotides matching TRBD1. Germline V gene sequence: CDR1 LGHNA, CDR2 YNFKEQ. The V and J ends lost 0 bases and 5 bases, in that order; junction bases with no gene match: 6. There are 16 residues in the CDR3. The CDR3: CASSQEATGGQETQYF. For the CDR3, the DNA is TGTGCCAGCAGCCAAGAGGCGACAGGGGGCCAGGAGACCCAGTACTTC.

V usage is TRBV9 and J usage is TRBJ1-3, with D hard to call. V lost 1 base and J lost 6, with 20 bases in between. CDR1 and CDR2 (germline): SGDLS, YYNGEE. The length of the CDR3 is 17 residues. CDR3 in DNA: TGTGCCAGCAGCGTATCCCCCCTGGAGGCTATCGAAAACACCATATATTTT. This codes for CASSVSPLEAIENTIYF.

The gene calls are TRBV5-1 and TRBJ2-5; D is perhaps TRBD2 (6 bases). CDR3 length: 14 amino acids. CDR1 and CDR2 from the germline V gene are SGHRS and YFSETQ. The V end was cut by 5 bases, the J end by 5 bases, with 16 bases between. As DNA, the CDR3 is TGCGCCAGCAGACCCGGACTACCGGGGGAGACCCAGTACTTC. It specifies CASRPGLPGETQYF.

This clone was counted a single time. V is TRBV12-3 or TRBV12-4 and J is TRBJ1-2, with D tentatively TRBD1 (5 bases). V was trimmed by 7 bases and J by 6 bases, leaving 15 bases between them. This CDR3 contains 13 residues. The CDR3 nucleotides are TGTGCCAGCAAGGAGGGGCTATTTGATGGCTACACCTTC. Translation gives CASKEGLFDGYTF.